The clone carrying this TCR beta chain showed up just a few times. The antigen is unknown. Separation from the roughly 600-subject first cohort characterized the roughly 120-subject validation cohort, to which the donors belonged. Measured with immunoSEQ multiplex PCR; TCRdb has only the in-frame clones, and not every one. Here the sample spans approximately 280,000 clones, over 75% being singletons. This specimen comes from a study of cytomegalovirus exposure and HLA in healthy donors. Study findings and constraints: A few CMV-associated chains proved CMV antigen-specific in vitro. The classifier reportedly diagnosed cytomegalovirus status with high specificity and sensitivity.

The germline CDR1 and CDR2 sequences are SNHLY and FYNNEI. Trimming removed 4 bases from V and 8 bases from J, with 12 bases in between. CDR3 size: 13 residues. The sample was PBMCs. This sequence originates from a woman between 18 and 29 years old in good health and CMV-seronegative. This chain joins TRBV2 and TRBJ1-5; TRBD1 might be the D (6 bases). CDR3 nucleotides: TGTGCCAGCAGTGGTCAGGGGACGGAGCCCCAGCATTTT. This codes for CASSGQGTEPQHF.